This T cell receptor (beta chain) was recovered during a study of follicular helper T cells after annual influenza vaccination. Specified time point: 2015-2016 season, pre-vaccination. V lost 6 bases and J lost 1, with 12 bases in between. The CDR3 runs 14 residues. Germline V CDR1 and CDR2: SNHLY, FYNNEI. Profiling relied on immunoSEQ multiplex PCR, and the TCRdb table lists in-frame clones only, not all of them. The sample lists 3,500 to 5,500 clones; 82% were seen once. This sequence joins TRBV2 and TRBJ1-1; no reliable D call. The specimen comprised CXCR5+ CD38- circulating T follicular helper cells from blood, sampled on the day of influenza vaccination. As to subset: circulating Tfh, non-naive CD4+CXCR5+PD-1+ (ICOS+CD38+ or ICOS-CD38-). The TCR comes from an adult who received the influenza vaccine. The CDR3, as DNA: TGTGCCAGCAGACACACCACAGAGAACACTGAAGCTTTCTTT. This codes for CASRHTTENTEAFF.